This TCR beta chain was profiled in a study of T-cell reconstitution after alpha-beta-depleted transplantation in children. Broader study findings: At day 60, the high TCRbeta diversity found in some patients originated from recipient T cells and thymic progenitors that had survived. Several hundred expanded graft clones reportedly gave rise to the alpha-beta T cells present about two months after transplant. Newly produced T cells mostly provided counts and TCRbeta diversity after one year, as hyperexpanded clones declined.

The CDR3 is made up of 14 amino acids. CDR1 and CDR2 from the germline V gene are SGDLS and YYNGEE. V was cut by 4 bases and J by 0 bases, with 8 bases left in between. This clonotype was counted at least ten times. What it recognizes is unknown. This sample's TCRbeta library carried unique molecular identifier barcodes. One entry per CDR3 protein results from TCRdb running MiXCR on the PCR reads. The sample consists of around 300,000 distinct CDR3 sequences, over 7% of them appearing once. Sequencing was performed on peripheral blood, taken 360 days after TCRalphabeta/CD19-depleted stem cell transplant. The sequence was collected from a female patient aged 2-9 years who had a stem cell transplant for Fanconi anemia, so the T cells may come from the graft donor. V is TRBV9 and J is TRBJ1-3; no definite D call. The CDR3: CASSLGNSGNTIYF. The CDR3 DNA reads as TGTGCCAGCAGCCTAGGAAACTCTGGAAACACCATATATTTT.